This TCR beta chain appears in the sequencing data of a study of blood T cell repertoires in COVID-19. The overall study: Samples taken during acute and convalescent COVID-19 were collected in the United States, Italy and Spain. Nucleic acid was either cDNA or gDNA, and it came from T cells, B-cell-depleted T cells, or PBMCs.

CDR1 is LGHDT and CDR2 is YNNKEL in the germline V gene (reference sequence). This CDR3 has 13 residues. V was pared by 1 base and J by 4 bases, with 7 bases between. Under the authors' procedure: For nucleated cells, counts were estimated from reference gene primer amplification. The assay was immunoSEQ multiplex PCR, and TCRdb's table has in-frame clones only and misses some. Clone size and V and J calls were adopted from that table, with D and trimming inferred from the DNA. This sample yields 65,000 to 95,000 clones, of which more than 60% are seen a single time; around a sixth belongs to the top ten.

The chain combines TRBV3-1 (or the pseudogene TRBV3-2) with TRBJ1-2, with D uncertain. The source is a human donor in a cohort sampled during active COVID-19. The sample consisted of peripheral blood. Here the CDR3 DNA reads TGTGCCAGCAGCCAAGGGGGAGGCTATGGCTACACCTTC. Protein product: CASSQGGGYGYTF.